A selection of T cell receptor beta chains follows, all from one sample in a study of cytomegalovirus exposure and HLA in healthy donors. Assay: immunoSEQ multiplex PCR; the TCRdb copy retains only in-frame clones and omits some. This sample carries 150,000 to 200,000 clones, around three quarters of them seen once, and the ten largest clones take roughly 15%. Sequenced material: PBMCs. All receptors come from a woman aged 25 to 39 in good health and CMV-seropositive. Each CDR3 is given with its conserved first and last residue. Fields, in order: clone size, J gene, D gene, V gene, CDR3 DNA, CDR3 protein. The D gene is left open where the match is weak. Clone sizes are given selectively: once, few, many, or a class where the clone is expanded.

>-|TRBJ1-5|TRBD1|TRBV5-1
TGCGCCAGCAGCTCTGACAGGGACCATCAGCCCCAGCATTTT
CASSSDRDHQPQHF
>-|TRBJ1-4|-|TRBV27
TGTGCCAGCAGACCCTCGGGGGGTGAAAAACTGTTTTTT
CASRPSGGEKLFF
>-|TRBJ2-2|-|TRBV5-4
TGTGCCAGCAGCTTGCGGGGATTTGGGACCGGGGAGCTGTTTTTT
CASSLRGFGTGELFF
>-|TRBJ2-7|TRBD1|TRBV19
TGTGCCAGTGGACTGACAGGGACCGAGCAGTACTTC
CASGLTGTEQYF
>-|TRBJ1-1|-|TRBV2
TGTGCCAGGCGCGGGGCGGTGAACACTGAAGCTTTCTTT
CARRGAVNTEAFF
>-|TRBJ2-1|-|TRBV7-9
TGTGCCAGCAGCAGACAGGCCCCTGGGGCCTTCAATGAGCAGTTCTTC
CASSRQAPGAFNEQFF
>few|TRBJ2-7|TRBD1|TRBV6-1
TGTGCCTCCCAGACAGGGGAGGCTGATGAGCAGTACTTC
CASQTGEADEQYF
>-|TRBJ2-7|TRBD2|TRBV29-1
TGCAGCGTTGAAGGCACAACTAGCGGGGGCTTTTACGAGCAGTACTTC
CSVEGTTSGGFYEQYF
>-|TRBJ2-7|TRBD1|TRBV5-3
TGTGCCAGAAGCTTACACGGACAGGCCCGCTCCTACGAGCAGTACTTC
CARSLHGQARSYEQYF
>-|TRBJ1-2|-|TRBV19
TGTGCCAGTACAGCAGACAGATTGGGCTATGGCTACACCTTC
CASTADRLGYGYTF
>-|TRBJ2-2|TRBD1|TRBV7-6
TGTGCCAGCAGGAAAACAGGGGGCAACACCGGGGAGCTGTTTTTT
CASRKTGGNTGELFF
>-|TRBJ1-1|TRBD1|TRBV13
TGTGCCAGCAGAACGACAGGGTGGGGGAATGGGAACACTGAAGCTTTCTTT
CASRTTGWGNGNTEAFF
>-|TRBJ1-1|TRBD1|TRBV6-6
TGTGCCAGCAGTTCCGGGACAGGGGATGGAGGGACTGAAGCTTTCTTT
CASSSGTGDGGTEAFF
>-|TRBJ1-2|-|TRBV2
TGTGCCAGCAGTGAGGACAGCAAAGGAGATGGCTACACCTTC
CASSEDSKGDGYTF
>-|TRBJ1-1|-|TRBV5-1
TGCGCCAGCAGCCCGGCGGGTGAGAGGACTGAAGCTTTCTTT
CASSPAGERTEAFF
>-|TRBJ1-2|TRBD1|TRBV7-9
TGTGCCAGCACCACGCAATGGACAGGGGATGGCTACACCTTC
CASTTQWTGDGYTF
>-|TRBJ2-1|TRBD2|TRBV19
TGTGCCAGTGAAGCGGGAGTGCTCCTTGGAAATGAGCAGTTCTTC
CASEAGVLLGNEQFF
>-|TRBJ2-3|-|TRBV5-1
TGCGCCAGCACCTCTCAGGGATACACAGATACGCAGTATTTT
CASTSQGYTDTQYF
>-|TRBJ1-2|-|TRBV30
TGTGCCTGGAACGAGGGAGCCGGGTATGGCTACACCTTC
CAWNEGAGYGYTF
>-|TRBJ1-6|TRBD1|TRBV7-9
TGTGCCAGCAGCTCCCCTTCCAGGACAGGGCGTAATCCACCCCTCCACTTT
CASSSPSRTGRNPPLHF
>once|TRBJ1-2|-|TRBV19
TGTGCCAGTAGTACCTCTTACCGCGGGTTCGACTATGGCTACACCTTC
CASSTSYRGFDYGYTF
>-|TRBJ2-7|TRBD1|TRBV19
TGTGCCAGTAGCTTCTTGGACAGGGGGACCTACGAGCAGTACTTC
CASSFLDRGTYEQYF
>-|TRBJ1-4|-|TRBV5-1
TGCGCCAGCAGCTTGGAGACAGTGAATGAAAAACTGTTTTTT
CASSLETVNEKLFF
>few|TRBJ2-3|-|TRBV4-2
TGTGCCAGCAGCCAAAGGCAGCGTTCCACAGATACGCAGTATTTT
CASSQRQRSTDTQYF
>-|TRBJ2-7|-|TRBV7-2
TGTGCCAGCAGCTTAGGGCCGCCTTACGAGCAGTACTTC
CASSLGPPYEQYF
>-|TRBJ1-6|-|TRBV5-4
TGTGCCAGCAGCGAGACACAGGGTAGCTCCTATAATTCACCCCTCCACTTT
CASSETQGSSYNSPLHF
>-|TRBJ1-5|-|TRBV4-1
TGCGCCAGCAGCCAAGTTTTAAGCAATCAGCCCCAGCATTTT
CASSQVLSNQPQHF
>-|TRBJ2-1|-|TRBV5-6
TGTGCCAGCAGCTTTAGGACAAAACTATTATACAATGAGCAGTTCTTC
CASSFRTKLLYNEQFF
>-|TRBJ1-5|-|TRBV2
TGTGCCAGCAGAGAATACAGGGAGCATCAGCCCCAGCATTTT
CASREYREHQPQHF
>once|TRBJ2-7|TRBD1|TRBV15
TGTGCCACCAGCAGAGGGGACAGGGGCCACGAGCAGTACTTC
CATSRGDRGHEQYF
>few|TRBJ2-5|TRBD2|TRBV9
TGTGCCAGCAGCGTAGAGGGGACTAGCGGGGGGGCCCTGGAGACCCAGTACTTC
CASSVEGTSGGALETQYF
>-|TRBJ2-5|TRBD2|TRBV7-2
TGTGCCAGCAGCCCGGCCCGTCCAGGAGCGGGAGGAGAGACCCAGTACTTC
CASSPARPGAGGETQYF
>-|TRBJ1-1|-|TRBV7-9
TGTTCCAGCAGCTTAACAGAACTGAACACTGAAGCTTTCTTT
CSSSLTELNTEAFF
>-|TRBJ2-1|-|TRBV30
TGTGCCTGGGCGAGCCCGGGTTACAATGAGCAGTTCTTC
CAWASPGYNEQFF
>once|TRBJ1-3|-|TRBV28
TGTGCCAGCAGATCCCCGGGAGGGGTATCGGAAGGAAACACCATATATTTT
CASRSPGGVSEGNTIYF
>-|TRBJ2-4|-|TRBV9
TGTGCCAGCAGCGTAGAGGAGGGGGCGGGAGCCAAAAACATTCAGTACTTC
CASSVEEGAGAKNIQYF
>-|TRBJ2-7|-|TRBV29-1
TGCAGCGTGGGCGAGGGTGGGTACGAGCAGTACTTC
CSVGEGGYEQYF
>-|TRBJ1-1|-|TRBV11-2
TGTGCCAGCAGCTCCCACCGCTGGGAAGGGAGGACTGAAGCTTTCTTT
CASSSHRWEGRTEAFF
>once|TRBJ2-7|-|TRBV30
TGTGCCTGTGCCGGGGTATACGAGCAGTACTTC
CACAGVYEQYF
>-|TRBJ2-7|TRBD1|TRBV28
TGTGCCAGCAGTGAGACAGGGGCTACCTACGAGCAGTACTTC
CASSETGATYEQYF
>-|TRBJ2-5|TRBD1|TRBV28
TGTGCCAGCAGTTTATGGCAGGGGGCTGAGACCCAGTACTTC
CASSLWQGAETQYF
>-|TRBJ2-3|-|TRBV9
TGTGCCAGCAGCGCACACCCCTCGATCGAAGATACGCAGTATTTT
CASSAHPSIEDTQYF
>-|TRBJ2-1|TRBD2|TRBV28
TGTGCCAGCAGTTCCGGGGGGGCCTCCTACAATGAGCAGTTCTTC
CASSSGGASYNEQFF
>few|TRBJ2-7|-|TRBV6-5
TGTGCCAGCAGTCGCCGGGTTGGTCCCGAGCAGTACTTC
CASSRRVGPEQYF
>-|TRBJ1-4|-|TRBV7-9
TGTGCCAGCAGCTTCGGTCTAGTGGATAATGAAAAACTGTTTTTT
CASSFGLVDNEKLFF
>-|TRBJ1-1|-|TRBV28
TGTGCCAGCAGTAGGAGGGGAGGGGTCGACACTGAAGCTTTCTTT
CASSRRGGVDTEAFF
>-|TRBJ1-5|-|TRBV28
TGTGCCAGCAGACCTCGACAGGAGGATCAGCCCCAGCATTTT
CASRPRQEDQPQHF
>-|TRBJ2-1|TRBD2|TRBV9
TGTGCCAGCAGCGAAGGGACTAGCGTGGCCAATGAGCAGTTCTTC
CASSEGTSVANEQFF
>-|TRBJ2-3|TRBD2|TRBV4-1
TGCGCCAGCAGCCCGTACCGGACTAGCGGCTACACAGATACGCAGTATTTT
CASSPYRTSGYTDTQYF
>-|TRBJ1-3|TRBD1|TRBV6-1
TGTGCCAGCAGTGAAGTCCGGACAGGGATACTAAGATCTGGAAACACCATATATTTT
CASSEVRTGILRSGNTIYF
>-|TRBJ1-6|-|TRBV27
TGTGCCAGCAGTTCCCCGTGGCGAGGCCACTACTCACCCCTCCACTTT
CASSSPWRGHYSPLHF
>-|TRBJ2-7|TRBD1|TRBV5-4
TGTGCCAGCAGCTTGGCCCGGACAGGGGGCGAGCAGTACTTC
CASSLARTGGEQYF
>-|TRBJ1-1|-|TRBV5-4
TGTGCCAGCTCCCCGGGAGGGTGGCAGCACACTGAAGCTTTCTTT
CASSPGGWQHTEAFF